This entry is about one TCR beta chain. This entry belongs to a study of blood T cell repertoires in COVID-19. Study background: T cells, B-cell-depleted T cells, or PBMCs provided the cDNA or gDNA that served as material.

Repertoires were generated with immunoSEQ multiplex PCR, while TCRdb's copy carries only in-frame clones and drops some. Here the sample spans approximately 170,000 clones, over 75% being singletons. This TCR was recovered from a man older than 75 with COVID-19, enrolled during active disease. The sequenced sample was peripheral blood.

The CDR3 sequence is CASSLNGNQPQHF. CDR3 sequence (DNA): TGTGCCAGCAGCTTAAACGGGAATCAGCCCCAGCATTTT. J is TRBJ1-5 and V is TRBV11-3, with unresolved D. Trimming removed 2 bases from V and 4 bases from J, with 6 bases in between. The CDR3 extends over 13 amino acids. Germline V gives CDR1 SGHNT, CDR2 YENEEA.